This is a list of T cell receptor beta chains from one sample in a study of beta chain features in type 1 diabetes. Assay: immunoSEQ multiplex PCR; the TCRdb copy retains only in-frame clones and omits some. Of roughly 350,000 clones listed, roughly a tenth are singletons. Sequencing input: central memory CD4+ T cells from blood. The source is a young man with type 1 diabetes. Each CDR3 is given without its conserved first and last residue. Some rows mark clone size as missing; the rest say once, few, many or name a class of expanded clone.

j_call v_call clone_size cdr3_aa
TRBJ2-5 TRBV11-2 - ASSLHREETQY
TRBJ2-3 TRBV30 few AWSGLNTDTQY
TRBJ1-2 TRBV7-2 - ASSSQGAQGYGYT
TRBJ1-1 TRBV11-2 - ASSFKSGGTEAF
TRBJ1-2 TRBV14 - ASSQTWTGANYGYT
TRBJ2-7 TRBV4-1 - ASSQGGSSYEQY
TRBJ2-7 TRBV27 once ASSRGANPSYEQY
TRBJ1-3 TRBV27 - ASKLQGAVGNTIY
TRBJ1-1 TRBV18 - ASSPRQGVGTEAF
TRBJ2-3 TRBV30 - AWSEAVLSTDTQY
TRBJ1-4 TRBV5-1 many ASSLGAGATNEKLF
TRBJ2-7 TRBV5-6 few ASSLVTNEQY
TRBJ1-1 TRBV30 many AWSGVMEAF
TRBJ2-5 TRBV29-1 few STRDRAIVETQY
TRBJ2-2 TRBV9 - ASSTGGASGELF
TRBJ2-1 TRBV6-1 - ASIGLAGTNEQF
TRBJ2-3 TRBV6-5 few ASSLRTPSTDTQY
TRBJ2-3 TRBV7-9 few ASSLSDTQY
TRBJ1-5 TRBV6-6 few ASRLQGATSNQPQH
TRBJ2-7 TRBV6-1 few ASSRDRGGWY
TRBJ2-5 TRBV7-6 few ASSLAGQQETQY
TRBJ2-1 TRBV7-3 - ASSLDQGGSVRYNEQF
TRBJ2-1 TRBV7-9 many ASSLLAVGEYNEQF
TRBJ1-2 TRBV15 many ATSREQGPYGYT
TRBJ2-3 TRBV4-2 many ASSQEGASGSTDTQY
TRBJ2-5 TRBV6-5 - ASSYMTTQETQY
TRBJ2-3 TRBV5-1 - ASSLDAAGLDTQY
TRBJ2-1 TRBV4-3 many ASSQGWGGGSEQF
TRBJ2-6 TRBV7-2 - ASSLEAQGANVLT
TRBJ2-7 TRBV19 few ASSIDRLLSYEQY
TRBJ2-7 TRBV7-7 - ANSYGQSYEQY
TRBJ2-6 TRBV28 many ASSFRQGSGANVLT
TRBJ2-2 TRBV7-9 few ASRLAEGTGELF
TRBJ2-1 TRBV5-1 - ASSPGLAGGEEQF
TRBJ1-1 TRBV7-8 - ASSHHRGQSVWRTEAF
TRBJ2-5 TRBV19 few ASSTSHGGSQETQY
TRBJ2-7 TRBV6-5 few ASRMGGRSYEQY
TRBJ2-5 TRBV9 - ASSEETQY
TRBJ2-7 TRBV5-8 - ASKSLTSGGGSYEQY
TRBJ1-2 TRBV6-5 - ASTATANYGYT
TRBJ2-1 TRBV19 - ASSQGPSYNEQF
TRBJ1-3 TRBV6-6 - ASSYQGLSSGNTIY
TRBJ2-6 TRBV2 - ASSPVRGSGANVLT
TRBJ1-5 TRBV4-1 - ASSQLFTEGQPQH
TRBJ2-1 TRBV6-1 - ASSVTIADNEQF
TRBJ2-5 TRBV7-9 many ASSLAGTALQETQY
TRBJ1-2 TRBV4-2 few ASSQTDREGYGYT
TRBJ2-1 TRBV7-2 - ASSAGQGISYNEQF
TRBJ1-5 TRBV18 - ASYEGAGQPQH
TRBJ1-1 TRBV6-6 many ASRETGTGTEAF
TRBJ2-5 TRBV7-2 few ASSLSQGHYQETQY
TRBJ2-7 TRBV5-6 few ASRSLAGTYEQY
TRBJ2-1 TRBV5-1 few ASSSGGTGVNGEQF
TRBJ2-1 TRBV30 few AWGGSGNEQF
TRBJ1-2 TRBV19 - ASTATAAWSYT
TRBJ1-1 TRBV7-2 few ASSLRGGNMNTEAF
TRBJ1-1 TRBV4-2 - ASSQAGRNTEAF
TRBJ2-2 TRBV6-6 - ASRLGLGETGELF
TRBJ2-1 TRBV6-1 few ASSGTSGSRSYNEQF
TRBJ2-3 TRBV5-4 - ASSLAWVERERTDTQY